The clone carrying this TCR beta chain was seen just once. Germline CDR1 reads SEHNR; CDR2 reads FQNEAQ (reference sequence). Trimming took off 1 base at V and 8 bases at J, with 24 bases between the two ends. The CDR3 totals 18 residues. Assay: immunoSEQ multiplex PCR; the TCRdb copy retains only in-frame clones and omits some. The sample records approximately 92,000 clones, about 95% being singletons. These data are taken from a study of technical replicates of blood from several donors. This chain connects TRBV7-9 to TRBJ2-4; D possibly corresponds to TRBD1 (6 bases). The clonotype originates from a human donor in good health. Sequenced material: T cells isolated from PBMCs. CDR3 sequence (DNA): TGTGCCAGCAGCTTAGTATTTTGGGCAGGGGTTGAAGCGGACATTCAGTACTTC. Protein product: CASSLVFWAGVEADIQYF.